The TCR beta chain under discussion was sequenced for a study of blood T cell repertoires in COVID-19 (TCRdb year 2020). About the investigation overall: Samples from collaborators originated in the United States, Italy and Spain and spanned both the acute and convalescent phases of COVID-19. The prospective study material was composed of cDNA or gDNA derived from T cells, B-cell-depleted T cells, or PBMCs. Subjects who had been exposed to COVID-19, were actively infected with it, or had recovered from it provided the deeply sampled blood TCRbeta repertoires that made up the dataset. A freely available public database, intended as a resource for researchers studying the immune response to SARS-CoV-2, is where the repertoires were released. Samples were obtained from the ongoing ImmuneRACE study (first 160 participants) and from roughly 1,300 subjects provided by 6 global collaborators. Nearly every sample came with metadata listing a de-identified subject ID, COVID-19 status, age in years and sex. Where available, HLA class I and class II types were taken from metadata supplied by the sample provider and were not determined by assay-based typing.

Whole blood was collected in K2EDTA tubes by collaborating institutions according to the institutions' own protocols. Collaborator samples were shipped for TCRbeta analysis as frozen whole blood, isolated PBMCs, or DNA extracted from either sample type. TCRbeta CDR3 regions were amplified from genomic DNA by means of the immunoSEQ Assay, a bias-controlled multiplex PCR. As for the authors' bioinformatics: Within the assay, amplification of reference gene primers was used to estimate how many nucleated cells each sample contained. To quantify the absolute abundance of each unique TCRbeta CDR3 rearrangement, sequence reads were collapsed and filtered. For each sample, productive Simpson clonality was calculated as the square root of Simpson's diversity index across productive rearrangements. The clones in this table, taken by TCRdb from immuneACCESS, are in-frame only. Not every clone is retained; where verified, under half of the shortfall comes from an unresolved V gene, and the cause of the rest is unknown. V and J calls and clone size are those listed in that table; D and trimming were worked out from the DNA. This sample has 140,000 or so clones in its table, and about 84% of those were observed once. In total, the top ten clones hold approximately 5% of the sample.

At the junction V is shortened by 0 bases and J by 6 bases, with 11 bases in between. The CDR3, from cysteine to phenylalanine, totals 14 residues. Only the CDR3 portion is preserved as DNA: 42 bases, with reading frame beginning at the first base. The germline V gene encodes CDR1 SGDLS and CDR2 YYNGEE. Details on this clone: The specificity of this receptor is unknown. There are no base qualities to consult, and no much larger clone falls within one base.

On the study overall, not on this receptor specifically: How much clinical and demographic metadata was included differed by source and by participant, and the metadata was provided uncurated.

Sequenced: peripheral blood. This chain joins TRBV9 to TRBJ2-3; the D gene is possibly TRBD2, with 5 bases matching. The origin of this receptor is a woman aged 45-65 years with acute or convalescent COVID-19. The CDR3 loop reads CASSVGGLYDTQYF. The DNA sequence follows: TGTGCCAGCAGCGTAGGTGGACTCTACGATACGCAGTATTTT.